Below, one T cell receptor beta chain is given with its context. Its antigen is unidentified. This entry belongs to a study of early T cells in non-severe SARS-CoV-2 infection. As for the study in general: The sequenced material was bulk RNA from unsorted whole blood, and its chains were unpaired.

Tagging with unique molecular identifiers was applied to individual cDNA molecules. From the 5' RACE reads, TCRdb called clonotypes with MiXCR, one entry per CDR3 protein. The sample lists around 50,000 distinct CDR3 sequences; roughly 12% were seen once. Study-level findings and limits: There was a bias toward anti-spike CD8 responses in VDJdb matching, which missed private and CD4 specificities.

Per germline, CDR1 SGHNT and CDR2 YYREEE (reference sequence). The CDR3 consists of 15 residues. V dropped 3 bases and J dropped 4 bases, with 15 bases sitting between them. The TCR originated in an adult who was a healthcare worker with PCR-confirmed SARS-CoV-2 infection or an uninfected control (not recorded which). The gene calls are TRBV5-4 and TRBJ2-3; D is perhaps TRBD2 (6 bases). Material for sequencing was whole blood. CDR3 in amino acids: CASSWEVGGSDTQYF. The DNA of the CDR3 is TGTGCCAGCAGCTGGGAGGTAGGAGGCTCAGATACGCAGTATTTT. The full variable domain, with the rest looked up from reference TRBV5-4 and TRBJ2-3, is ETGVTQSPTHLIKTRGQQVTLRCSSQSGHNTVSWYQQALGQGPQFIFQYYREEENGRGNFPPRFSGLQFPNYSSELNVNALELDDSALYLCASSWEVGGSDTQYFGPGTRLTVL.